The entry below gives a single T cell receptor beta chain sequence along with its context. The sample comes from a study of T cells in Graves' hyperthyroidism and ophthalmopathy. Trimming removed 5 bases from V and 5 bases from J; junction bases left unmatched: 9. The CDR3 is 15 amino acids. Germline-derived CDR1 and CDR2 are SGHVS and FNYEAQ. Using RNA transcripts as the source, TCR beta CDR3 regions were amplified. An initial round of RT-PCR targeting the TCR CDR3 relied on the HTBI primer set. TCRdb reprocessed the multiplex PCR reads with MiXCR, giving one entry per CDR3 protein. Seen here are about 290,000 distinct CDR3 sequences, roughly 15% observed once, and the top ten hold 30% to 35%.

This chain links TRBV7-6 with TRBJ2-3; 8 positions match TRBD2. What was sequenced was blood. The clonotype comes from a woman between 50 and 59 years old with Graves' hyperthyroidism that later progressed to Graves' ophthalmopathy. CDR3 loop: CASSQAGLEIDTQYF. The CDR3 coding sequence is TGTGCCAGCAGCCAAGCGGGACTAGAGATAGATACGCAGTATTTT.